These T cell receptor beta chains were read from a single sample in a study of blood T cell repertoires in COVID-19. Method: immunoSEQ multiplex PCR; TCRdb's copy keeps in-frame clones and lacks some. The data contain tens of thousands of clones, 90% of them singletons. Specimen: peripheral blood. These receptors came from an elderly woman with active or convalescent COVID-19. Each CDR3 is given with its conserved first and last residue. The order of the fields is CDR3 protein, CDR3 DNA, D gene, V gene, J gene, clone size. D genes are given only for firm matches. Rows give clone size only sometimes, using once, few, many, or a class for an expanded clone.

CDR3 protein: CASSFSTVNTEAFF
CDR3 DNA: TGCGCCAGCAGCTTCTCGACAGTGAACACTGAAGCTTTCTTT
D gene: .
V gene: TRBV5-1
J gene: TRBJ1-1
clone size: .

CDR3 protein: CSVQIGQGSHQPQHF
CDR3 DNA: TGCAGCGTCCAAATCGGACAGGGATCGCATCAGCCCCAGCATTTT
D gene: TRBD1
V gene: TRBV29-1
J gene: TRBJ1-5
clone size: .

CDR3 protein: CASSAQGTLSTDTQYF
CDR3 DNA: TGTGCCAGCAGCGCACAGGGTACCCTTAGCACAGATACGCAGTATTTT
D gene: .
V gene: TRBV7-9
J gene: TRBJ2-3
clone size: .

CDR3 protein: CASSPRGTPASAFF
CDR3 DNA: TGTGCCAGCAGTCCTCGCGGGACTCCCGCCTCCGCTTTCTTT
D gene: .
V gene: TRBV27
J gene: TRBJ1-1
clone size: .

CDR3 protein: CASSQVSGAGVYEQYF
CDR3 DNA: TGCGCCAGCAGCCAAGTATCGGGAGCAGGAGTCTACGAGCAGTACTTC
D gene: .
V gene: TRBV4-3
J gene: TRBJ2-7
clone size: few

CDR3 protein: CAISESGGYGYTF
CDR3 DNA: TGTGCCATCAGTGAGTCGGGGGGCTATGGCTACACCTTC
D gene: .
V gene: TRBV10-3
J gene: TRBJ1-2
clone size: .

CDR3 protein: CASSLGSGGYGANVLTF
CDR3 DNA: TGTGCCAGCAGCTTAGGGAGTGGGGGGTACGGGGCCAACGTCCTGACTTTC
D gene: .
V gene: TRBV11-2
J gene: TRBJ2-6
clone size: .

CDR3 protein: CATSSPFETGVSYEQYF
CDR3 DNA: TGTGCCACCAGCTCCCCCTTTGAGACAGGGGTTTCCTACGAGCAGTACTTC
D gene: TRBD1
V gene: TRBV15
J gene: TRBJ2-7
clone size: .

CDR3 protein: CASSLVDSNYGYTF
CDR3 DNA: TGTGCCAGCAGCTTAGTAGACAGTAACTATGGCTACACCTTC
D gene: .
V gene: TRBV7-8
J gene: TRBJ1-2
clone size: .

CDR3 protein: CASSETAVETQYF
CDR3 DNA: TGTGCCAGCAGTGAAACAGCAGTAGAGACCCAGTACTTC
D gene: .
V gene: TRBV2
J gene: TRBJ2-5
clone size: .

CDR3 protein: CASSSPIYGYTF
CDR3 DNA: TGTGCCAGCAGTTCCCCAATCTATGGCTACACCTTC
D gene: .
V gene: TRBV28
J gene: TRBJ1-2
clone size: .

CDR3 protein: CASSLDPTQGNQPQHF
CDR3 DNA: TGTGCCAGCAGCTTAGACCCCACGCAGGGTAATCAGCCCCAGCATTTT
D gene: .
V gene: TRBV7-2
J gene: TRBJ1-5
clone size: .

CDR3 protein: CASSQGTYGYTF
CDR3 DNA: TGCGCCAGCAGCCAAGGTACTTATGGCTACACCTTC
D gene: .
V gene: TRBV4-1
J gene: TRBJ1-2
clone size: few

CDR3 protein: CASSPGTGGCQPQHF
CDR3 DNA: TGTGCCAGCAGCCCCGGGACAGGGGGCTGTCAGCCCCAGCATTTT
D gene: TRBD1
V gene: TRBV6-7
J gene: TRBJ1-5
clone size: .

CDR3 protein: CASSPGLASRFF
CDR3 DNA: TGTGCCAGCAGCCCAGGACTAGCAAGTCGGTTCTTC
D gene: TRBD2
V gene: TRBV6-2/TRBV6-3
J gene: TRBJ2-1
clone size: .

CDR3 protein: CATAAGDRVEKLFF
CDR3 DNA: TGTGCCACCGCTGCAGGGGACAGGGTCGAAAAACTGTTTTTT
D gene: TRBD1
V gene: TRBV19
J gene: TRBJ1-4
clone size: few

CDR3 protein: CASSLGQGGEQFF
CDR3 DNA: TGCGCCAGCAGCTTGGGACAGGGGGGTGAGCAGTTCTTC
D gene: TRBD1
V gene: TRBV5-1
J gene: TRBJ2-1
clone size: .

CDR3 protein: CASSPVSGSSYNEQFF
CDR3 DNA: TGCGCCAGCAGCCCCGTGTCCGGGAGCTCCTACAATGAGCAGTTCTTC
D gene: .
V gene: TRBV5-1
J gene: TRBJ2-1
clone size: once

CDR3 protein: CASSFGQGETQYF
CDR3 DNA: TGTGCCAGCAGCTTCGGACAGGGGGAGACCCAGTACTTC
D gene: TRBD1
V gene: TRBV5-6
J gene: TRBJ2-5
clone size: few

CDR3 protein: CASSQDTDRDRETQYF
CDR3 DNA: TGCGCCAGCAGCCAAGATACCGACAGGGATCGAGAGACCCAGTACTTC
D gene: TRBD1
V gene: TRBV4-1
J gene: TRBJ2-5
clone size: once

CDR3 protein: CASSSGQLNSNQPQHF
CDR3 DNA: TGTGCCAGCAGCTCCGGACAGTTGAATAGCAATCAGCCCCAGCATTTT
D gene: .
V gene: TRBV7-8
J gene: TRBJ1-5
clone size: .

CDR3 protein: CASQGTSGRDTQYF
CDR3 DNA: TGTGCCAGCCAAGGGACTAGCGGGCGAGATACGCAGTATTTT
D gene: TRBD2
V gene: TRBV3-1/TRBV3-2
J gene: TRBJ2-3
clone size: .

CDR3 protein: CASSKEEGRGYTF
CDR3 DNA: TGTGCCAGCAGCAAGGAGGAGGGACGGGGCTACACCTTC
D gene: .
V gene: TRBV6-2/TRBV6-3
J gene: TRBJ1-2
clone size: few

CDR3 protein: CASGGQGASTEAFF
CDR3 DNA: TGCGCCAGCGGGGGACAGGGGGCGTCCACTGAAGCTTTCTTT
D gene: TRBD1
V gene: TRBV5-1
J gene: TRBJ1-1
clone size: .

CDR3 protein: CATSDSPTDTQYF
CDR3 DNA: TGTGCCACCAGTGACAGTCCGACAGATACGCAGTATTTT
D gene: .
V gene: TRBV15
J gene: TRBJ2-3
clone size: .

CDR3 protein: CASSEPGEQFF
CDR3 DNA: TGTGCCAGCAGTGAGCCCGGGGAGCAGTTCTTC
D gene: .
V gene: TRBV2
J gene: TRBJ2-1
clone size: .

CDR3 protein: CASSPQGHEQFF
CDR3 DNA: TGTGCCAGTAGTCCACAGGGCCATGAGCAGTTCTTC
D gene: .
V gene: TRBV19
J gene: TRBJ2-1
clone size: .

CDR3 protein: CAWSPGLAYEQYF
CDR3 DNA: TGTGCCTGGTCACCGGGACTAGCCTACGAGCAGTACTTC
D gene: TRBD2
V gene: TRBV30
J gene: TRBJ2-7
clone size: .

CDR3 protein: CASSTSMSSSEQYF
CDR3 DNA: TGTGCCAGCAGTACCTCGATGAGTTCCTCCGAGCAGTACTTC
D gene: .
V gene: TRBV6-2/TRBV6-3
J gene: TRBJ2-7
clone size: .

CDR3 protein: CASSPGTTTYEQYF
CDR3 DNA: TGTGCCAGCTCCCCCGGGACAACCACCTACGAGCAGTACTTC
D gene: .
V gene: TRBV18
J gene: TRBJ2-7
clone size: .

CDR3 protein: CASSQSTGQKTQYF
CDR3 DNA: TGTGCCAGCAGCCAATCGACAGGGCAGAAGACCCAGTACTTC
D gene: TRBD1
V gene: TRBV16
J gene: TRBJ2-5
clone size: .

CDR3 protein: CASSGEVGYTF
CDR3 DNA: TGTGCCAGCTCCGGGGAGGTTGGCTACACCTTC
D gene: .
V gene: TRBV2
J gene: TRBJ1-2
clone size: .

CDR3 protein: CASSGGLAGLDTQYF
CDR3 DNA: TGCGCCAGCAGCGGGGGCCTAGCGGGGTTAGATACGCAGTATTTT
D gene: TRBD2
V gene: TRBV5-1
J gene: TRBJ2-3
clone size: .

CDR3 protein: CAWRGQAVGELFF
CDR3 DNA: TGTGCCTGGAGGGGACAGGCCGTCGGGGAGCTGTTTTTT
D gene: TRBD1
V gene: TRBV30
J gene: TRBJ2-2
clone size: .

CDR3 protein: CASSSTGLNYGYTF
CDR3 DNA: TGTGCCAGCAGCTCGACAGGCCTTAACTATGGCTACACCTTC
D gene: .
V gene: TRBV7-2
J gene: TRBJ1-2
clone size: .

CDR3 protein: CASSSLTRGEGPKGYEQYF
CDR3 DNA: TGTGCCAGCAGCAGCCTCACCCGGGGGGAGGGCCCGAAGGGGTACGAGCAGTACTTC
D gene: .
V gene: TRBV21-1
J gene: TRBJ2-7
clone size: .

CDR3 protein: CASSWVGGSYEQYF
CDR3 DNA: TGTGCCAGCAGTTGGGTCGGGGGTTCCTACGAGCAGTACTTC
D gene: .
V gene: TRBV28
J gene: TRBJ2-7
clone size: .

CDR3 protein: CASTVSSYEQYF
CDR3 DNA: TGTGCCAGTACGGTTAGCTCCTACGAGCAGTACTTC
D gene: .
V gene: TRBV19
J gene: TRBJ2-7
clone size: .

CDR3 protein: CASSPGLAGAGNEQFF
CDR3 DNA: TGCGCCAGCAGCCCGGGACTAGCGGGAGCAGGCAATGAGCAGTTCTTC
D gene: TRBD2
V gene: TRBV5-1
J gene: TRBJ2-1
clone size: .

CDR3 protein: CASSLFLAGGGDTQYF
CDR3 DNA: TGCGCCAGCAGTCTCTTCCTAGCGGGAGGGGGAGATACGCAGTATTTT
D gene: TRBD2
V gene: TRBV5-1
J gene: TRBJ2-3
clone size: .

CDR3 protein: CASSRPDRLNEKLFF
CDR3 DNA: TGCGCCAGCAGCCGGCCGGACAGGTTAAATGAAAAACTGTTTTTT
D gene: TRBD1
V gene: TRBV5-1
J gene: TRBJ1-4
clone size: .

CDR3 protein: CASSISGGQGYEQYF
CDR3 DNA: TGTGCCAGTAGTATCTCGGGGGGACAGGGCTACGAGCAGTACTTC
D gene: TRBD1
V gene: TRBV19
J gene: TRBJ2-7
clone size: .

CDR3 protein: CASSLEGLTNEKLFF
CDR3 DNA: TGTGCCAGCAGTCTCGAGGGATTAACTAATGAAAAACTGTTTTTT
D gene: .
V gene: TRBV5-8
J gene: TRBJ1-4
clone size: .

CDR3 protein: CASSQGQGRPQHF
CDR3 DNA: TGTGCCAGCAGCCAAGGACAGGGGAGGCCCCAGCATTTT
D gene: TRBD1
V gene: TRBV12-3/TRBV12-4
J gene: TRBJ1-5
clone size: .

CDR3 protein: CASSLTLADEETQYF
CDR3 DNA: TGCGCCAGCAGCCTGACTCTAGCGGATGAGGAGACCCAGTACTTC
D gene: TRBD2
V gene: TRBV5-1
J gene: TRBJ2-5
clone size: .

CDR3 protein: CASSPGGYEQYF
CDR3 DNA: TGTGCCAGCAGCCCAGGGGGCTACGAGCAGTACTTC
D gene: TRBD1
V gene: TRBV6-5
J gene: TRBJ2-7
clone size: .

CDR3 protein: CASSLEGTGGNQPQHF
CDR3 DNA: TGTGCCAGCAGCTTAGAGGGGACAGGGGGCAATCAGCCCCAGCATTTT
D gene: TRBD1
V gene: TRBV7-2
J gene: TRBJ1-5
clone size: .